This TCR beta chain was profiled in a study of lymphopenia after photon versus proton radiotherapy. Profiled with immunoSEQ multiplex PCR; TCRdb holds only in-frame clones, not every one. The table records more than 25,000 clones, over 80% of them present only once. Findings and caveats of the study: Oligoclonal CD8+ Temra expansion after nadir drove photon patients' diversity drop.

A remark on this clone: Its specificity is unknown.

The CDR3 sequence is 16 residues long. J was trimmed by 2 bases and V by 2 bases; bases with no gene match: 5. The germline V gene encodes CDR1 SGHDT and CDR2 YYEEEE. Here the sequenced sample was peripheral blood, taken from a patient treated with proton-based radiotherapy. The chain combines TRBV5-6 with TRBJ2-5, with 11 bases matching TRBD2. This receptor was obtained from a woman in her sixties with cholangiocarcinoma. Some clones in this sample may be carry-over from other donors' samples. The CDR3: CASSFRLAGGQETQYF. The CDR3 nucleotides read TGTGCCAGCAGCTTTCGTCTAGCGGGAGGTCAAGAGACCCAGTACTTC.